The rows below give T cell receptor beta chains drawn from one sample of a study of blood T cell repertoires in COVID-19. Sequenced by immunoSEQ multiplex PCR; TCRdb stores in-frame clones only, minus some. The repertoire includes about 320,000 clones, 86% of them detected once, and more than 9% sits in the top ten. The source material was PBMCs or T cells enriched from blood (not recorded which). These receptors were obtained from a woman aged 18-30 years who had recovered from COVID-19. Each CDR3 is given with its conserved first and last residue. A D gene is named only where the DNA matches it firmly. The size entry is marked missing in some rows and otherwise reads once, few, many or a size class.

d_call | clone_size | j_call | v_call | cdr3_nt | cdr3_aa
. | once | TRBJ2-1 | TRBV19 | TGTGCCAGTAGTAGGGGAGCGGGCACCCTAAATGAGCAGTTCTTC | CASSRGAGTLNEQFF
. | . | TRBJ1-1 | TRBV7-9 | TGTGCCAGCAGCTTAGGTGTTCCGGACACTGAAGCTTTCTTT | CASSLGVPDTEAFF
TRBD2 | . | TRBJ2-7 | TRBV19 | TGTGCCAGTAGTATACGTAACGGGAGGGCCTACGAGCAGTACTTC | CASSIRNGRAYEQYF
TRBD2 | . | TRBJ2-2 | TRBV4-2 | TGTGCCAGCAGCCAACTAGCGGGAGGAAACACCGGGGAGCTGTTTTTT | CASSQLAGGNTGELFF
TRBD1 | few | TRBJ1-2 | TRBV19 | TGTGCCAGTAGTACTGGACAGGATGCCTATGGCTACACCTTC | CASSTGQDAYGYTF
TRBD1 | . | TRBJ1-1 | TRBV5-4 | TGTGCCAGCAGCTTGGGACAGGGGGCGCGCACTGAAGCTTTCTTT | CASSLGQGARTEAFF
. | once | TRBJ1-3 | TRBV3-1/TRBV3-2 | TGTGCCAGCAGCCAAGACCTCGTAAACACCATATATTTT | CASSQDLVNTIYF
. | . | TRBJ1-1 | TRBV13 | TGTGCCAGCAGCTGGATTGGGGGGTCGACAGATACGAACACTGAAGCTTTCTTT | CASSWIGGSTDTNTEAFF
. | . | TRBJ1-4 | TRBV10-3 | TGTGCCGCCCAGGGTGCAACTAATGAAAAACTGTTTTTT | CAAQGATNEKLFF
TRBD1 | . | TRBJ2-7 | TRBV10-3 | TGTGCCACCGACCTTGGACAGGGCTCCTACGAGCAGTACTTC | CATDLGQGSYEQYF
. | . | TRBJ1-1 | TRBV11-2 | TGTGCCAGCAGCCCCCAAGGGGGTGTCGGCACTGAAGCTTTCTTT | CASSPQGGVGTEAFF
TRBD2 | . | TRBJ2-5 | TRBV30 | TGTGCCTGGAGTGTACCAGCGGGACTCCCGGCGGAGACCCAGTACTTC | CAWSVPAGLPAETQYF
. | few | TRBJ1-4 | TRBV1 | TGCACCAGCAGCCAATGTGGCTACGACAATGGTGAAAAACTGTTTTTT | CTSSQCGYDNGEKLFF
TRBD1 | . | TRBJ1-2 | TRBV30 | TGTGCCTGTTCTCCGACAGGGGACTATGGCTACACCTTC | CACSPTGDYGYTF
. | once | TRBJ2-1 | TRBV9 | TGTGCCAGCAGCGTAGCTCTCGGGAATGAGCAGTTCTTC | CASSVALGNEQFF
. | . | TRBJ2-2 | TRBV6-4 | TGTGCCAGCAGTTCGGAACCAGGGAACACCGGGGAGCTGTTTTTT | CASSSEPGNTGELFF
. | . | TRBJ2-1 | TRBV4-1 | TGCGCCAGCAGCCAAGCCGGGGAGCAGTTCTTC | CASSQAGEQFF
. | . | TRBJ2-2 | TRBV19 | TGTGCCAGTAGTATAGATCCCAGCGGAACCGGGGAGCTGTTTTTT | CASSIDPSGTGELFF
. | . | TRBJ2-7 | TRBV5-6 | TGTGCCAGCAGCTTTGGCGGATTCTACGAGCAGTACTTC | CASSFGGFYEQYF
TRBD1 | . | TRBJ2-1 | TRBV27 | TGTGCCAGCAGTTTAAGGGGGCGGGAGCAGTTCTTC | CASSLRGREQFF
TRBD2 | . | TRBJ2-1 | TRBV3-1/TRBV3-2 | TGTGCCAGCAGCTTGCGGTACGGGACTAGCGGTCCCAATGAGCAGTTCTTC | CASSLRYGTSGPNEQFF
TRBD1 | . | TRBJ1-6 | TRBV2 | TGTGCCAGCAGTGAAGGTCGACAGGGGTATGGTTCACCCCTCCACTTT | CASSEGRQGYGSPLHF
. | . | TRBJ1-1 | TRBV27 | TGTGCCAGCAGTTTGTTGGGGGAGGGTGAAGCTTTCTTT | CASSLLGEGEAFF
TRBD1 | once | TRBJ1-6 | TRBV7-9 | TGTGCCAGCAGCTTTCGACAGGGCCTAGGTTCACCCCTCCACTTT | CASSFRQGLGSPLHF